The subject of this entry is one T cell receptor (beta chain). Its antigen target is currently unknown. No base qualities exist here, and no much larger clone lies one base off it. The germline V gene (reference sequence) specifies MNHEY as CDR1 and SMNVEV as CDR2. The CDR3 measures 13 amino acids from cysteine to phenylalanine. Only the CDR3 portion is preserved as DNA: 39 bases, with reading frame beginning at the first base. From V the trimming removes 3 bases and from J it removes 7 bases, while the gene matches leave 4 bases of the junction unaccounted for. The sample comes from a study of blood T cells in healthy people across ages (dated by TCRdb to 2013 to 2016). General notes on the study: Template switching captured roughly one uniquely barcoded TCR beta cDNA molecule per two T cells in model experiments. Four age groups were formed from the donors: young (average roughly 16 years), middle-aged (approximately 41), aged (62) and long-lived (around 80). For two donors (one aged 18 to 30 and one aged 80 or older), the study analyzed two additional independent replicas of 1 million unique cDNA reads from the same blood draw. The study measured age-related changes in TCR beta repertoire diversity using deep sequencing normalized with unique cDNA molecular identifiers. Study-level results and caveats: Since profiling was done on bulk unsorted PBMCs, naive and antigen-experienced compartments could not be conclusively compared. As age increased, observed TCR beta diversity per million T cells dropped in a roughly linear way, and a significant reduction was already evident by age roughly 36. Observed TCR beta diversity correlated strongly with the percentage of naive T cells measured by flow cytometry. The long-lived group showed more naive CD4+ T cells, fewer expanded clones and increased TCR diversity than the aged group, suggesting age selection. Because donor CMV infection status was unknown, age-related changes in expanded clonotypes were potentially confounded. Estimates of total diversity from one million sequenced T cells were regarded as lower bounds and underestimates.

Library method: 5' RACE. The reads were generated on an Illumina HiSeq 2500. A second PCR of about 6 to 12 cycles was run with a J-beta primer mix and a sample-barcoded 5' primer. Each TCR beta cDNA molecule received a unique molecular identifier from a template-switch 5' adaptor carrying 12 random nucleotides. Each sample yielded at least 2.5 million CDR3-containing paired-end reads. First-strand cDNA synthesis was performed from all RNA using the Mint cDNA synthesis kit, with priming by a TRBC-specific oligonucleotide. Following uracil-DNA glycosylase treatment, all cDNA underwent a first 18-cycle PCR with the universal primers M1SS and BC2_uni_R. Under the source paper's analysis protocol: Normalization of each sample was performed by random selection of 1 million high-quality reads, each carrying a distinct molecular identifier. Instead of being binned into consensus sequences, reads that shared molecular identifiers were thrown out. MiTCR, run with a Q25 quality threshold and the strictest error-elimination algorithm, handled CDR3 identification, clonotype clustering and error correction. Lower-bound total TCR beta diversity was estimated with a nonparametric unseen species model using Euler transformation. TCRdb's own reprocessing of the public reads used fastp at Q25 and MiXCR and kept productive beta chains. Records with the same CDR3 protein are collapsed into one entry carrying the most frequent genes and DNA. For this entry, the V and J calls and clone size follow TCRdb and not the study's own pipeline. Across this sample there are some 1,000,000 distinct CDR3 sequences, with less than 25% seen only once. The ten largest make up about 0.72% of the sample.

The roughly 37 donors, aged about 6 to 95 years, were systemically healthy Caucasian individuals from Russia. Each donor gave ten milliliters of peripheral blood, drawn into EDTA-treated Vacutainer tubes. Ficoll-Paque density-gradient centrifugation was used to isolate PBMCs, with at least 7 million per sample. Trizol reagent was used to extract total RNA from PBMCs, with at least 6 micrograms per sample. For every donor, flow cytometry on a PBMC aliquot measured the percentage of naive CD45RAhigh/CD27high T cells. In addition, the sample was reused for a study of T cells of mothers and their children. The second paper states: Donors were nine systemically healthy Caucasian individuals: three mothers and their six children. cDNA synthesis used all of the extracted RNA, with 1.5 ug of RNA in each 15 ul reaction. In the second PCR, the M1S primer introduced both the sample barcodes and 2-4 random nucleotides. Over 9 million TCR beta CDR3 reads were obtained for each mother, and approximately 3 million reads were obtained for each child. Thymic selection shapes the output of TCR recombination in a similar way in related and unrelated pairs, and inherited differences have a minor effect. Related mother-child pairs always showed normalized repertoire overlap that was slightly higher than in unrelated mother-child pairs, though the difference was never significant. With a sensitivity of approximately 100 clones per million clonotypes, no persistent microchimeric T cell clones were detected. To look for features that set related mother-child pairs apart from unrelated individuals, the researchers ran deep NGS to compare the TCR beta repertoires of mothers and children. The mean age was 40 +/- 4 years for the mothers and approximately 11 +/- 4 years for the children. After adapter ligation was performed with NEBNext reagents, the libraries were sequenced on an Illumina HiSeq 2000 with 100+100 nt paired-end reads. To prevent cross-contamination, the mother and child libraries were prepared one month apart and sequenced in separate runs. For each donor, between 500,000 and 2,000,000 distinct TCR beta clonotypes were identified. Naive TCR beta clonotypes were estimated from low-frequency clonotypes matched to each donor's FACS-determined naive share, without sorting.

The rearrangement joined TRBV27 to TRBJ2-5; the central 8 bases match TRBD2. Sequenced input: blood. The source of this sequence is a girl aged 2-10 years in good health. The CDR3 is CASSFATSGTQYF. The DNA sequence follows: TGTGCCAGCAGTTTCGCCACTAGCGGGACCCAGTACTTC.